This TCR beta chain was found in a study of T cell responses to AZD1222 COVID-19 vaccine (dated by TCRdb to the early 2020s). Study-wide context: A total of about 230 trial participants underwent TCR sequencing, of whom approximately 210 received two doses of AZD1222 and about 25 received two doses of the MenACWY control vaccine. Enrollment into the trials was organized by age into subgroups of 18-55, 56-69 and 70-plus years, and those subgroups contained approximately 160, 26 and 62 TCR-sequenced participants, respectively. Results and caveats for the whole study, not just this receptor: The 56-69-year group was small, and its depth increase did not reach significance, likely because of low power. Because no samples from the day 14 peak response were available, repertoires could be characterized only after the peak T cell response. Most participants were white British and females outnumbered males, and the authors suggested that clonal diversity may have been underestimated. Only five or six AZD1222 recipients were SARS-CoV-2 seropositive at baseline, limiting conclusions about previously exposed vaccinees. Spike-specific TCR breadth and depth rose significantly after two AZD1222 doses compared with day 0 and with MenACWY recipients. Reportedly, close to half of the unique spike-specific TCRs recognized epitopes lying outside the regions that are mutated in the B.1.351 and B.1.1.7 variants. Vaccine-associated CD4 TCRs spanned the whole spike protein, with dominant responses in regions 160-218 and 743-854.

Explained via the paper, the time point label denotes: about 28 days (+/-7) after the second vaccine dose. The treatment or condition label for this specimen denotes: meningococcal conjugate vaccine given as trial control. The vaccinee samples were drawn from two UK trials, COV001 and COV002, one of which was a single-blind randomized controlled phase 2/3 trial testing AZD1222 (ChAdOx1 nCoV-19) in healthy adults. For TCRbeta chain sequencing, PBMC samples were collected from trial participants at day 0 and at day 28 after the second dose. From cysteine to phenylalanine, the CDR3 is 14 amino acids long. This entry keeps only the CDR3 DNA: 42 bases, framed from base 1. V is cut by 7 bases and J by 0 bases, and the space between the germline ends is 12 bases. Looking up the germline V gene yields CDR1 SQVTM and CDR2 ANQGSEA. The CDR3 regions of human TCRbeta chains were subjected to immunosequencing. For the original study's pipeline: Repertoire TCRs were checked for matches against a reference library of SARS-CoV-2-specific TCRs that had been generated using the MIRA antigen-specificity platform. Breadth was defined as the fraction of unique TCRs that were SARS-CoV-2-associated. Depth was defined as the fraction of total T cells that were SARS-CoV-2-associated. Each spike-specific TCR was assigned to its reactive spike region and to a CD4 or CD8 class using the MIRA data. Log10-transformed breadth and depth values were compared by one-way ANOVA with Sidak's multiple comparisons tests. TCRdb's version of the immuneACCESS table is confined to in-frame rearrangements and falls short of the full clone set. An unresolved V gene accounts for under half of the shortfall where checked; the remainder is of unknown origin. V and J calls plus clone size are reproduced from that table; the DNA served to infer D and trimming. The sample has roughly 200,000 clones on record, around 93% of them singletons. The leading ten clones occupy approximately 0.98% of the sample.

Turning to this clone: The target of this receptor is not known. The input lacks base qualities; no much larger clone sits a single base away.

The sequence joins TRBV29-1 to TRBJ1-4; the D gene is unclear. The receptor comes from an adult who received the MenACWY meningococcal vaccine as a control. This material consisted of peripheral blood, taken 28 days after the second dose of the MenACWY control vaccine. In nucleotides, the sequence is TGCAGCGCCCAACAGTCTCCAACTAATGAAAAACTGTTTTTT. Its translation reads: CSAQQSPTNEKLFF.